The 17 T cell receptor beta chains given below trace back to one sample, sequenced in a study of T cell changes during pregnancy in multiple sclerosis. Profiling relied on immunoSEQ multiplex PCR, and the TCRdb table lists in-frame clones only, not all of them. The table lists around 74,000 clones, less than 90% of them singletons, with around 3.2% in the top ten. Sequences were derived from peripheral blood, sampled before pregnancy. The receptor set was obtained from a female donor with multiple sclerosis, enrolled in a pregnancy study.

The J gene is TRBJ1-2, the V gene TRBV6-6, with D perhaps TRBD1 (6 bases). The CDR3 runs 14 residues. Trimming took 6 bases from V and 8 from J, leaving 19 bases between them. CDR1 and CDR2 from the germline V gene are MNHNY and SVGAGI (reference sequence). CDR3 DNA sequence: TGTGCCAGCAGATCAGGGGAACTATCGGGGGGCTACACCTTC. Its translation is CASRSGELSGGYTF.

The chain recombines TRBV6-1 with TRBJ2-3; D might be TRBD2 (6 bases). From germline, CDR1 is MNHNS and CDR2 SASEGT. Trimming took off 6 bases at V and 1 base at J, with 8 bases between the two ends. The CDR3 contains 13 residues. The CDR3: CASRGLRTDTQYF. CDR3 bases: TGTGCCAGCAGGGGACTTCGCACAGATACGCAGTATTTT.

This chain links TRBV30 with TRBJ1-5; D is uncertain. The V and J ends lost 3 bases and 0 bases respectively, with 9 bases between them. Germline CDR1 and CDR2: GTSNPN and SVGIG (reference sequence). The CDR3 totals 14 residues. Here the CDR3 reads CAWSHLNSNQPQHF. The CDR3 DNA follows: TGTGCCTGGAGCCACCTAAATAGCAATCAGCCCCAGCATTTT.

The chain employs TRBV19 and TRBJ2-2; possibly TRBD1 for D (6 bases). The CDR3 runs to 14 residues. CDR1 LNHDA and CDR2 SQIVND come from the germline V gene (reference sequence). The germline V and J ends were trimmed by 8 bases and 5 bases, with 15 bases remaining between them. The chain's CDR3 is CASLLDRKTGELFF. CDR3 DNA: TGTGCCAGTTTACTCGACAGGAAAACCGGGGAGCTGTTTTTT.

In regard to this clone: Other DNA variants within this sample encode the same CDR3. The rearrangement joins TRBV27 to TRBJ1-5; no definite D call. Per germline, CDR1 MNHEY and CDR2 SMNVEV (reference sequence). CDR3 size: 13 residues. V lost 3 bases to trimming and J lost 4 bases, with 7 bases between them. CDR3 region: CASSFSLNQPQHF. CDR3 sequence (DNA): TGTGCCAGCAGTTTCTCCCTGAATCAGCCCCAGCATTTT.

J is TRBJ2-3 and V is TRBV30; 9 positions agree with TRBD1. The CDR3 consists of 16 residues. V lost 0 bases to trimming and J lost 6 bases; unmatched junction nucleotides: 10. Germline CDR1 GTSNPN, CDR2 SVGIG (reference sequence). This CDR3 is CAWSVRSDRGRDTQYF. The CDR3 bases are TGTGCCTGGAGTGTACGATCGGACAGGGGAAGGGATACGCAGTATTTT. The complete variable domain, with remaining parts taken from reference TRBV30 and TRBJ2-3, reads SQTIHQWPATLVQPVGSPLSLECTVEGTSNPNLYWYRQAAGRGLQLLFYSVGIGQISSEVPQNLSASRPQDRQFILSSKKLLLSDSGFYLCAWSVRSDRGRDTQYFGPGTRLTVL.

The chain carries TRBV14 and TRBJ1-2; possible D gene TRBD1, 5 bases. V was clipped by 8 bases and J by 5 bases, with 9 bases between them. The CDR3 is made up of 11 amino acids. Germline V gene sequence: CDR1 SGHDN, CDR2 FVKESK. In DNA form, the CDR3 reads TGTGCCAGCGGAAGGGGATATGGCTACACCTTC. This encodes CASGRGYGYTF.

The CDR3 nucleotides are TGTGCCTGGAGTGTGCGCAGGGGGAATGAGCAGTTCTTC. It translates to CAWSVRRGNEQFF. The chain uses TRBV30 and TRBJ2-1, with 7 bases lining up with TRBD1. CDR1 GTSNPN and CDR2 SVGIG come from the germline V gene (reference sequence). CDR3 length equals 13 residues. V lost 0 bases, J lost 7 bases, and 3 bases stayed unmatched.

In DNA form, the CDR3 reads TGCAGTGCTCCTAATCCTGGCTACACCTTC. It codes for CSAPNPGYTF. The V and J genes are TRBV20-1 and TRBJ1-2; D ambiguous. Trimming took off 5 bases at V and 7 bases at J, with 8 bases between the two ends. Germline assignment: CDR1 DFQATT and CDR2 SNEGSKA (reference sequence). This CDR3 region has 10 residues.

The chain has TRBV7-7 and TRBJ1-4, with 7 bases lining up with TRBD1. This CDR3 contains 16 residues. Trimming at V came to 3 bases and at J to 8 bases, leaving 12 bases not matched to a gene. Germline assignment: CDR1 SSHAT and CDR2 FNYEAQ (reference sequence). DNA of the CDR3: TGTGCCAGCAGCTTCGCTGGAACAGGGGCTCGAGAAAAACTGTTTTTT. Its translation: CASSFAGTGAREKLFF. Complete variable domain (other parts from reference TRBV7-7 and TRBJ1-4): GAGVSQSPRYKVTKRGQDVTLRCDPISSHATLYWYQQALGQGPEFLTYFNYEAQPDKSGLPSDRFSAERPEGSISTLTIQRTEQRDSAMYRCASSFAGTGAREKLFFGSGTQLSVL.

The chain has TRBV18 and TRBJ2-7; 10 positions match TRBD1. The germline gives CDR1 KGHSH, CDR2 LQKENI. V lost 0 bases to trimming and J lost 2 bases; unmatched junction nucleotides: 1. The length of the CDR3 is 15 residues. CDR3 DNA: TGTGCCAGCTCACCACCGGGACAGGGGACCTACGAGCAGTACTTC. It translates to CASSPPGQGTYEQYF.

This chain joins TRBV30 and TRBJ2-7, with D perhaps matching TRBD1 (5 bases). V gave up 1 base and J gave up 3 bases, with 7 bases separating them. The germline gives CDR1 GTSNPN, CDR2 SVGIG (reference sequence). This CDR3 region has 12 residues. DNA of the CDR3: TGTGCCTGGAGTGGACAGAACTACGAGCAGTACTTC. Protein product: CAWSGQNYEQYF. Combining the CDR3 with reference TRBV30 and TRBJ2-7 gives the whole variable domain SQTIHQWPATLVQPVGSPLSLECTVEGTSNPNLYWYRQAAGRGLQLLFYSVGIGQISSEVPQNLSASRPQDRQFILSSKKLLLSDSGFYLCAWSGQNYEQYFGPGTRLTVT.

J is TRBJ1-3 and V is TRBV6-6; D ambiguous. Germline-derived CDR1 and CDR2 are MNHNY and SVGAGI (reference sequence). Deletions cut 7 bases from V and 8 bases from J, with 12 bases between. The CDR3 loop spans 12 amino acids. The CDR3 is CASTSQRDTIYF. The CDR3 DNA reads as TGTGCCAGCACCTCCCAGAGGGACACCATATATTTT.

This sequence joins TRBV7-2 and TRBJ2-7; unclear D gene. This CDR3 is built from 15 residues. Per the germline V gene, CDR1 is SGHTA and CDR2 is FQGNSA. Trimming took off 3 bases at V and 4 bases at J, with 16 bases between the two ends. The DNA of the CDR3 is TGTGCCAGCAGCTTGAGGATTTCCTCTCAGTACGAGCAGTACTTC. Encoded protein: CASSLRISSQYEQYF.

The V call is TRBV7-8, the J call TRBJ2-2; 13 bases agree with TRBD2. CDR3 size: 15 residues. The V gene's germline CDR1 is SGHVS and CDR2 FQNEAQ. After removal of 5 bases from V and 5 bases from J, the junction contained 2 bases not matched to a gene. In nucleotides, the CDR3 is TGTGCCAGCAGCCTGGGACTAGCGGGAACCGGGGAGCTGTTTTTT. It encodes CASSLGLAGTGELFF.

V is TRBV7-9 and J is TRBJ2-1; 9 bases are shared with TRBD1. J gave up 8 bases and V 0 bases, and 11 bases lay outside the gene matches. Per germline, CDR1 SEHNR and CDR2 FQNEAQ (reference sequence). The CDR3 contains 17 residues. CDR3 coding DNA: TGTGCCAGCAGCTTAGCGTCAGGGACAGGGCCCGCAGATGAGCAGTTCTTC. As protein: CASSLASGTGPADEQFF.

The genes are TRBV11-2 and TRBJ1-5, with a possible D match to TRBD1 (6 bases). Per germline, CDR1 SGHAT and CDR2 FQNNGV. Trimming cost V 1 base and J 6 bases, with 13 bases left between them. There are 15 residues in the CDR3. This CDR3 reads CASSLGAGEGQPQHF. The CDR3 DNA reads as TGTGCCAGCAGCTTAGGGGCAGGGGAAGGTCAGCCCCAGCATTTT.